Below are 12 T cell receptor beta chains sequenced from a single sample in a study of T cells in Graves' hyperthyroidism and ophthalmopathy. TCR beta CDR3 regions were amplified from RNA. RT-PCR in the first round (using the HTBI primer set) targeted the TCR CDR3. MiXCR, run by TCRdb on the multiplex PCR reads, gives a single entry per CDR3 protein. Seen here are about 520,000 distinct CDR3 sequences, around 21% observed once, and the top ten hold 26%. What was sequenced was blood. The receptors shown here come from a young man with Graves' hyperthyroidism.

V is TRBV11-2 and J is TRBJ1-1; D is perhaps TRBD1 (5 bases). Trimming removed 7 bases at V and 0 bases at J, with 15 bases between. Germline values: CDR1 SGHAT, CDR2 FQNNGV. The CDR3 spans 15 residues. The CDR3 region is CASTVGARVNTEAFF. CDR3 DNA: TGTGCCAGCACCGTAGGGGCCAGGGTGAACACTGAAGCTTTCTTT.

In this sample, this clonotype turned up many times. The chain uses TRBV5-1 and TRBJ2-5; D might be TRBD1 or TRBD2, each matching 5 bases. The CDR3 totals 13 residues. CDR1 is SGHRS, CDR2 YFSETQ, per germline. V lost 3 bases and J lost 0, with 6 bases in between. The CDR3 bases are TGCGCCAGCAGCTGGGGGTACCAAGAGACCCAGTACTTC. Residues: CASSWGYQETQYF.

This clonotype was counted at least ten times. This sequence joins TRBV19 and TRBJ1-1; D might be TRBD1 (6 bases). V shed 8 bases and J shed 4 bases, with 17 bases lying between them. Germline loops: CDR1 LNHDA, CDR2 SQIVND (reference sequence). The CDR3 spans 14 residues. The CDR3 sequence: CASGHRAPGTEAFF. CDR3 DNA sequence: TGTGCCAGTGGTCACAGGGCCCCAGGCACTGAAGCTTTCTTT.

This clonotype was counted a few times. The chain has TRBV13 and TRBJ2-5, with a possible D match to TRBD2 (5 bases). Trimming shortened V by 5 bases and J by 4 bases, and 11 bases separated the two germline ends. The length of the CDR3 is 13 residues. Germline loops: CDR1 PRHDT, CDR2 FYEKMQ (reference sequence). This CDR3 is CASSPRSAETQYF. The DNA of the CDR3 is TGTGCCAGCAGCCCCCGTAGCGCAGAGACCCAGTACTTC.

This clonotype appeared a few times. This CDR3 reads CASSQVLDAYEQYF. The CDR3 coding sequence is TGCGCCAGCAGCCAAGTACTAGATGCCTACGAGCAGTACTTC. The chain links TRBV4-1 to TRBJ2-7; a weak D match, TRBD2 (5 bases). The V end was cut by 1 base, the J end by 2 bases, with 9 bases between. The CDR3 loop spans 14 amino acids. Germline CDR1 reads MGHRA; CDR2 reads YSYEKL.

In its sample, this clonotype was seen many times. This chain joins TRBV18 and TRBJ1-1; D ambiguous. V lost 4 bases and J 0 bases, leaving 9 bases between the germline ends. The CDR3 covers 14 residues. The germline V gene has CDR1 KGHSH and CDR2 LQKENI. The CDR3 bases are TGTGCCAGCTCACGGACGGCGATGAACACTGAAGCTTTCTTT. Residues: CASSRTAMNTEAFF.

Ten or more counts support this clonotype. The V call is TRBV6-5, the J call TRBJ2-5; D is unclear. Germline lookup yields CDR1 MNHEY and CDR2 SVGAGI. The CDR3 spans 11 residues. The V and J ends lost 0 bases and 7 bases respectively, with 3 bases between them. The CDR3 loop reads CASSYSGTQYF. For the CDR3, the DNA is TGTGCCAGCAGTTACTCAGGGACCCAGTACTTC.

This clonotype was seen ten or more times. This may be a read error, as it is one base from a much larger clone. CDR3 amino acids: CASSETRSWNTEAFF. CDR3 DNA: TGTGCCAGCAGTGAGACCAGGAGCTGGAACACTGAAGCTTTCTTT. The J gene is TRBJ1-1, the V gene TRBV6-1; no definite D call. Trimming took 3 bases from V and 1 from J, leaving 12 bases between them. The germline CDR1 and CDR2 sequences are MNHNS and SASEGT. The CDR3 spans 15 residues.

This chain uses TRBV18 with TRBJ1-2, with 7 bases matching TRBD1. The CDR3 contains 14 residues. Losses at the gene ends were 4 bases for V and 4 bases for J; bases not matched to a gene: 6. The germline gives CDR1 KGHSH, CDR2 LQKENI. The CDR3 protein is CASSQGTETYGYTF. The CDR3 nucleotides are TGTGCCAGCTCACAAGGGACAGAGACCTATGGCTACACCTTC.

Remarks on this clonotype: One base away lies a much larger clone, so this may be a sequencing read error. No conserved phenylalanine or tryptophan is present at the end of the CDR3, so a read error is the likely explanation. The CDR3 sequence is CASSPRVNTEAFL. CDR3 DNA sequence: TGTGCCAGCAGCCCTCGGGTGAACACTGAAGCTTTCCTT. V usage is TRBV7-2 and J usage is TRBJ1-1; D is undetermined. There are 13 residues in the CDR3. V was cut by 5 bases and J by 0 bases, with 7 bases left in between. CDR1 is SGHTA and CDR2 is FQGNSA in the germline V gene.

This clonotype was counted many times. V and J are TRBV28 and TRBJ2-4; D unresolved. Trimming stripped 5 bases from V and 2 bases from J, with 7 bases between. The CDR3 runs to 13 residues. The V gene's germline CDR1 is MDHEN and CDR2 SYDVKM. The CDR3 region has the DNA TGTGCCAGCAGTGTCGGGTCCAAAAACATTCAGTACTTC. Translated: CASSVGSKNIQYF.

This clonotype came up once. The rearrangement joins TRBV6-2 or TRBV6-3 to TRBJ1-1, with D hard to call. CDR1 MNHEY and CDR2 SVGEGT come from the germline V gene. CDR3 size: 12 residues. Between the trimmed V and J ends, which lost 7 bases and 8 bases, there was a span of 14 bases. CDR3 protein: CASTPGGPEAFF. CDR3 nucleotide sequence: TGTGCCAGCACCCCGGGCGGCCCCGAAGCTTTCTTT.